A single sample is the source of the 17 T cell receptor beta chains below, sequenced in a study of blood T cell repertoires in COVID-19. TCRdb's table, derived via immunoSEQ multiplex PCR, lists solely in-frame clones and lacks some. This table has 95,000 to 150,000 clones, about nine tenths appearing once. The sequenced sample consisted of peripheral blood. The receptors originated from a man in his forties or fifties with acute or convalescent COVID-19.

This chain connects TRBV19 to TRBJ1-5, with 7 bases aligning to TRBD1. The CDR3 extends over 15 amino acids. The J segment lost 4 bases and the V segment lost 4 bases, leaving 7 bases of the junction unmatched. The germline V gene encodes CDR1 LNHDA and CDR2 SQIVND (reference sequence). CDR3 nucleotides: TGTGCCAGTAGTAGAATCGGACAGGCAAATCAGCCCCAGCATTTT. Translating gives CASSRIGQANQPQHF. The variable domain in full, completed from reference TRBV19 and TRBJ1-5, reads DGGITQSPKYLFRKEGQNVTLSCEQNLNHDAMYWYRQDPGQGLRLIYYSQIVNDFQKGDIAEGYSVSREKKESFPLTVTSAQKNPTAFYLCASSRIGQANQPQHFGDGTRLSIL.

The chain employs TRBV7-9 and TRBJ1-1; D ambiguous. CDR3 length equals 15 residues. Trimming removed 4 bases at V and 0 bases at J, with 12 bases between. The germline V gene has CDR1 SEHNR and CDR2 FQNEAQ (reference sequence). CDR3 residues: CASSSATEMNTEAFF. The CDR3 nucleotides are TGTGCCAGCAGCTCAGCCACAGAAATGAACACTGAAGCTTTCTTT.

CDR3 protein: CASRGHESSYEQYF. In DNA form, the CDR3 reads TGTGCCAGCAGAGGACATGAGAGCTCCTACGAGCAGTACTTC. The chain uses TRBV11-2 and TRBJ2-7; D may be TRBD1 (5 bases). This CDR3 spans 14 amino acids. Germline V CDR1 and CDR2: SGHAT, FQNNGV. Trimming left V 6 bases short and J 0 bases short, with 12 bases between.

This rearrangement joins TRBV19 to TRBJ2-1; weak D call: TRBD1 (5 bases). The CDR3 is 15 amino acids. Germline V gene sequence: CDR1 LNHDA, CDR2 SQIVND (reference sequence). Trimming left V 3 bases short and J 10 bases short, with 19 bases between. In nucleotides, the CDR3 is TGTGCCAGTAGTATTTCCGGTTCAGGGTACTGGGAGCAGTTCTTC. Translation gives CASSISGSGYWEQFF.

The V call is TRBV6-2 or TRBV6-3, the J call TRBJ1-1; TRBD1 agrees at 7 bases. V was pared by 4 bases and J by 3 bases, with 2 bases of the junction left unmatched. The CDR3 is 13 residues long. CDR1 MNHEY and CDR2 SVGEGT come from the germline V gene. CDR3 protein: CASSLQGYTEAFF. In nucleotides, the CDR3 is TGTGCCAGCAGTTTACAGGGGTACACTGAAGCTTTCTTT.

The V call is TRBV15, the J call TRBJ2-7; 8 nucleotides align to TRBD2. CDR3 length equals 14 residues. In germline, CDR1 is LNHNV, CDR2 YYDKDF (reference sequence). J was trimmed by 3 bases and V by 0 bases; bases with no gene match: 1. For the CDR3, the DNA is TGTGCCACCAGCAGAGAACTAGCGGTCTACGAGCAGTACTTC. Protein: CATSRELAVYEQYF.

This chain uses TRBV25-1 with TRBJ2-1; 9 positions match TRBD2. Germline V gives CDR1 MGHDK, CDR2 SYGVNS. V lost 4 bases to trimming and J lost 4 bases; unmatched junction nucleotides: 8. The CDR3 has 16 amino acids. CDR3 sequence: CASSAQSGRPYNEQFF. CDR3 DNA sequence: TGTGCCAGCAGTGCACAAAGCGGGAGGCCTTACAATGAGCAGTTCTTC.

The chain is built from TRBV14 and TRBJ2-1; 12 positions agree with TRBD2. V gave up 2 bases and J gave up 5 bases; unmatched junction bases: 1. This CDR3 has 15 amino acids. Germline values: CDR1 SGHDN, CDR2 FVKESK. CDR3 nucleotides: TGTGCCAGCAGCCAACTAGCGGGAGGGAACAATGAGCAGTTCTTC. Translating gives CASSQLAGGNNEQFF. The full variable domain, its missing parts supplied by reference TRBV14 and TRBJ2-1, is EAGVTQFPSHSVIEKGQTVTLRCDPISGHDNLYWYRRVMGKEIKFLLHFVKESKQDESGMPNNRFLAERTGGTYSTLKVQPAELEDSGVYFCASSQLAGGNNEQFFGPGTRLTVL.

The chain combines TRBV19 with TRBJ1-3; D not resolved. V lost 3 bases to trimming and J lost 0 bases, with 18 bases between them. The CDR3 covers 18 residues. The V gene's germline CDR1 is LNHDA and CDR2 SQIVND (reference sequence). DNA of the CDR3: TGTGCCAGTAGTATGGGTTTCGGAGGGCCTTACTCTGGAAACACCATATATTTT. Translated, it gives CASSMGFGGPYSGNTIYF.

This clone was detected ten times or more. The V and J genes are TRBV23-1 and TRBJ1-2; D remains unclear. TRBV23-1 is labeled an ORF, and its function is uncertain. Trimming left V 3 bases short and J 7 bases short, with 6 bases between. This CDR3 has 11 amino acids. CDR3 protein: CASSHFCGYTF. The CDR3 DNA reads TGCGCCAGCAGTCACTTTTGTGGCTACACCTTC.

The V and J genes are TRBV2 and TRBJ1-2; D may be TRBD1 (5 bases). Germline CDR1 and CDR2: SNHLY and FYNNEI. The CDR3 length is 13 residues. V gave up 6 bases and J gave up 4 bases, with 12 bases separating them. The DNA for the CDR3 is TGTGCCAGCAGCAGGGAGGTCGGCTATGGCTACACCTTC. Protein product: CASSREVGYGYTF.

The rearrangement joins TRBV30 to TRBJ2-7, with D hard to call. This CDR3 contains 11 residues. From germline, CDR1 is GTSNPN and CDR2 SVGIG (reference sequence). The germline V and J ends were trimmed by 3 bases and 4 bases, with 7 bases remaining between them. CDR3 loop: CAWSDKYEQYF. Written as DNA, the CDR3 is TGTGCCTGGAGCGACAAGTACGAGCAGTACTTC.

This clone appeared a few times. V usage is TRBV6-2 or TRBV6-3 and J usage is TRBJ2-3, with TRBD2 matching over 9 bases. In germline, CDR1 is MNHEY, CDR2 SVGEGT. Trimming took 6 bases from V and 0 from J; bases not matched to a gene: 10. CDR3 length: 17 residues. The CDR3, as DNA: TGTGCCAGCAGCGATAGGCGGGGGGGGATTAGCACAGATACGCAGTATTTT. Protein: CASSDRRGGISTDTQYF.

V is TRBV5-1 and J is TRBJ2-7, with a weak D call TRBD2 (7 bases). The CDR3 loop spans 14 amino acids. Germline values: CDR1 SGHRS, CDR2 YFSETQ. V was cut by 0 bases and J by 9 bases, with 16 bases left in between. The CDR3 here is CASSLEGGPVTQYF. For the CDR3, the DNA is TGCGCCAGCAGCTTGGAGGGGGGGCCCGTAACGCAGTACTTC.

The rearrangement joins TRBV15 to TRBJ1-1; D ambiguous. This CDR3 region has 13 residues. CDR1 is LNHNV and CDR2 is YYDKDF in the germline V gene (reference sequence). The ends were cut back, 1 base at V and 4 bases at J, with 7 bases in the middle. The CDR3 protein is CATSRARGTEAFF. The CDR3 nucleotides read TGTGCCACCAGCAGAGCCCGGGGCACTGAAGCTTTCTTT.

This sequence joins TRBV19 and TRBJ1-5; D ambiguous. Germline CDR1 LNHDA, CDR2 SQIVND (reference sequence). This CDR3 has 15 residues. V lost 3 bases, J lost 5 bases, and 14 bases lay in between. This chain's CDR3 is CASSMVRVRDQPQHF. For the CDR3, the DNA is TGTGCCAGTAGTATGGTGAGGGTACGAGATCAGCCCCAGCATTTT.

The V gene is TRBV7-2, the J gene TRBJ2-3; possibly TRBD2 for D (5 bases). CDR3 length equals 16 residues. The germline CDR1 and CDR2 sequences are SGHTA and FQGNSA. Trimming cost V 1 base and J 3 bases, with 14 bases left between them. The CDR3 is CASSLEGSGGTDTQYF. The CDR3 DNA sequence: TGTGCCAGCAGCTTAGAGGGCAGCGGCGGTACAGATACGCAGTATTTT. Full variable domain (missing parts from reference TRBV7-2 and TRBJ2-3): GAGVSQSPSNKVTEKGKDVELRCDPISGHTALYWYRQSLGQGLEFLIYFQGNSAPDKSGLPSDRFSAERTGGSVSTLTIQRTQQEDSAVYLCASSLEGSGGTDTQYFGPGTRLTVL.